The rows below give T cell receptor beta chains drawn from one sample of a study of blood T cell repertoires in COVID-19. Data came from immunoSEQ multiplex PCR; TCRdb stores just in-frame clones and leaves some out. The sample has under 300,000 clones, around nine tenths seen once. The sample comprised peripheral blood. These receptors were collected from a woman in her 40s who had recovered from COVID-19. CDR3s include the opening cysteine and the closing phenylalanine or tryptophan. The order of the fields is clone size, V gene, D gene, J gene, CDR3 protein, CDR3 DNA. The D gene is left open where the match is weak. A row's size may be missing; if present it is once, few, many or a size class.

clone size: -; V gene: TRBV23-1; D gene: -; J gene: TRBJ1-1; CDR3 protein: CASVPKAFF; CDR3 DNA: TGCGCCAGCGTCCCTAAAGCTTTCTTT
clone size: -; V gene: TRBV3-1/TRBV3-2; D gene: TRBD2; J gene: TRBJ2-1; CDR3 protein: CASRVAGTADEQFF; CDR3 DNA: TGTGCCAGCAGGGTAGCGGGGACGGCAGATGAGCAGTTCTTC
clone size: -; V gene: TRBV5-3; D gene: TRBD1; J gene: TRBJ1-4; CDR3 protein: CARSFPGQSATNEKLFF; CDR3 DNA: TGTGCCAGAAGCTTTCCGGGACAGAGTGCAACTAATGAAAAACTGTTTTTT
clone size: -; V gene: TRBV5-8; D gene: -; J gene: TRBJ2-1; CDR3 protein: CASSFREFDYNEQFF; CDR3 DNA: TGTGCCAGCAGCTTCCGGGAGTTTGACTACAATGAGCAGTTCTTC
clone size: -; V gene: TRBV7-9; D gene: -; J gene: TRBJ2-2; CDR3 protein: CASSSAAGELFF; CDR3 DNA: TGTGCCAGCAGCTCCGCGGCCGGGGAGCTGTTTTTT
clone size: -; V gene: TRBV3-1/TRBV3-2; D gene: TRBD2; J gene: TRBJ2-1; CDR3 protein: CASSQEGTSGTYNEQFF; CDR3 DNA: TGTGCCAGCAGCCAAGAGGGGACTAGCGGTACCTACAATGAGCAGTTCTTC
clone size: once; V gene: TRBV9; D gene: -; J gene: TRBJ2-1; CDR3 protein: CASSVESDWYNEQFF; CDR3 DNA: TGTGCCAGCAGCGTAGAGTCTGACTGGTACAATGAGCAGTTCTTC
clone size: -; V gene: TRBV5-1; D gene: -; J gene: TRBJ2-2; CDR3 protein: CASSFPLGGVANTGELFF; CDR3 DNA: TGCGCCAGCAGCTTCCCCCTGGGAGGTGTCGCGAACACCGGGGAGCTGTTTTTT
clone size: -; V gene: TRBV3-1/TRBV3-2; D gene: -; J gene: TRBJ2-5; CDR3 protein: CASSQDRETQYF; CDR3 DNA: TGTGCCAGCAGCCAAGACAGAGAGACCCAGTACTTC
clone size: once; V gene: TRBV5-5; D gene: TRBD1; J gene: TRBJ1-5; CDR3 protein: CASSMGQGAQPQHF; CDR3 DNA: TGTGCCAGCAGCATGGGACAGGGCGCCCAGCCCCAGCATTTT
clone size: -; V gene: TRBV29-1; D gene: -; J gene: TRBJ1-2; CDR3 protein: CSVEDRGYGYTF; CDR3 DNA: TGCAGCGTTGAAGATCGGGGGTATGGCTACACCTTC
clone size: once; V gene: TRBV2; D gene: TRBD1; J gene: TRBJ1-2; CDR3 protein: CASSQPPGQGASDGYTF; CDR3 DNA: TGTGCCAGCAGTCAACCGCCGGGACAGGGGGCATCGGATGGCTACACCTTC
clone size: -; V gene: TRBV30; D gene: -; J gene: TRBJ1-1; CDR3 protein: CAWKRTRNTEAFF; CDR3 DNA: TGTGCCTGGAAAAGAACGAGGAACACTGAAGCTTTCTTT
clone size: -; V gene: TRBV5-1; D gene: -; J gene: TRBJ1-1; CDR3 protein: CASRAGQNTEAFF; CDR3 DNA: TGCGCCAGCAGGGCTGGACAGAACACTGAAGCTTTCTTT
clone size: once; V gene: TRBV5-1; D gene: TRBD2; J gene: TRBJ2-5; CDR3 protein: CASSLVLREGETQYF; CDR3 DNA: TGCGCCAGCAGCTTGGTTCTGCGGGAGGGCGAGACCCAGTACTTC
clone size: -; V gene: TRBV29-1; D gene: TRBD1; J gene: TRBJ1-1; CDR3 protein: CSVGTGEIYAEAFF; CDR3 DNA: TGCAGCGTAGGTACAGGGGAAATTTATGCTGAAGCTTTCTTT
clone size: once; V gene: TRBV3-1/TRBV3-2; D gene: TRBD2; J gene: TRBJ2-1; CDR3 protein: CASSDGTSGEEQFF; CDR3 DNA: TGTGCCAGCAGCGACGGGACTAGCGGCGAAGAGCAGTTCTTC
clone size: -; V gene: TRBV5-1; D gene: TRBD2; J gene: TRBJ2-7; CDR3 protein: CASENRTGLLYEQYF; CDR3 DNA: TGCGCCAGCGAGAACCGGACGGGACTACTCTACGAGCAGTACTTC
clone size: -; V gene: TRBV5-1; D gene: TRBD2; J gene: TRBJ2-2; CDR3 protein: CASSPKVSGRAVGELFF; CDR3 DNA: TGCGCCAGCAGCCCCAAGGTTAGCGGGAGGGCCGTCGGGGAGCTGTTTTTT
clone size: -; V gene: TRBV6-5; D gene: -; J gene: TRBJ2-3; CDR3 protein: CASSSLAEATDTQYF; CDR3 DNA: TGTGCCAGCAGTTCGTTAGCGGAGGCCACAGATACGCAGTATTTT